This T cell receptor (beta chain) was profiled in a study of shared clonotypes between healthy human individuals. General observations from the study: Several donors had around 5% of their naive CD4 clonotypes in common. How much donors shared clonotypes was expected to be affected by sequencing depth.

Clones were sequenced by immunoSEQ multiplex PCR, and TCRdb holds only the in-frame ones, with some missing. The table lists 2.3 million or so clones, over 90% of them singletons. To note about this clone: No antigen is known for it.

This clonotype originated in a man between 18 and 29 years old in good health. Some clones in this sample may be carry-over from other donors' samples. The sequencing input was naive CD4+ T cells from PBMCs. As to subset: CD45RA+ positively selected.

CDR3 in DNA: TGCGCCAGCAGCTTGGACAGGGTCGATCAGCCCCAGCATTTT. This encodes CASSLDRVDQPQHF. The chain combines TRBV5-1 with TRBJ1-5; D is possibly TRBD1 (6 bases). Per germline, CDR1 SGHRS and CDR2 YFSETQ. The CDR3 loop spans 14 amino acids. V lost 0 bases, J lost 5 bases, and 9 bases lay in between.